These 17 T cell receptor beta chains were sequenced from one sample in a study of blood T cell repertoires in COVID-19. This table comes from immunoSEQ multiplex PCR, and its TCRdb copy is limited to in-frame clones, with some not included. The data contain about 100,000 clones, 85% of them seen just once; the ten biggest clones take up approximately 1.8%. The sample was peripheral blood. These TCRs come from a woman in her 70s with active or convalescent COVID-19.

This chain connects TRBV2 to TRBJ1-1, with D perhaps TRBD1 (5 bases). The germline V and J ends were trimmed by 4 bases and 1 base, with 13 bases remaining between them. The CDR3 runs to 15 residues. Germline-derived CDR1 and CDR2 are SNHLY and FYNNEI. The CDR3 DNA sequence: TGTGCCAGCAGTGGACGGTCAGGGCGGAACACTGAAGCTTTCTTT. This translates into CASSGRSGRNTEAFF.

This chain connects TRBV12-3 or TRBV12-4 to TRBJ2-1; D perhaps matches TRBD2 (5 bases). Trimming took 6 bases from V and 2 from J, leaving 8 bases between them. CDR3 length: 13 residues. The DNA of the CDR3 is TGTGCCAGCAGAGAGGGCCCCTACAATGAGCAGTTCTTC. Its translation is CASREGPYNEQFF.

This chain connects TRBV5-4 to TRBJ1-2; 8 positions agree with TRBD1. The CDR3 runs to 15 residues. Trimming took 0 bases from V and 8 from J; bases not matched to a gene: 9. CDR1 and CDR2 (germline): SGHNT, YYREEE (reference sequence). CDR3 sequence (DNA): TGTGCCAGCAGCTTGGCCGCTACAGGGGGGATGGGCTACACCTTC. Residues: CASSLAATGGMGYTF.

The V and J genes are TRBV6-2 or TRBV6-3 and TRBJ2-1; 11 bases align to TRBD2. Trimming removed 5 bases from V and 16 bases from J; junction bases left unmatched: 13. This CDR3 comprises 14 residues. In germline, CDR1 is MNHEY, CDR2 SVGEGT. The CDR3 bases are TGTGCCAGCAGTGACCCTCTCCCCGGGACTAGCGGCTTCTTC. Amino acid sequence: CASSDPLPGTSGFF.

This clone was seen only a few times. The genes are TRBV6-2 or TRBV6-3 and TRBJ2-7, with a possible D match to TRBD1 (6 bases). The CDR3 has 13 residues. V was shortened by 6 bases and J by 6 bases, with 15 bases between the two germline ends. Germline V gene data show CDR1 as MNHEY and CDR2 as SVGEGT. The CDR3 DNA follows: TGTGCCAGCAGCCTACGAAGGGACACCGAGCAGTACTTC. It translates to CASSLRRDTEQYF.

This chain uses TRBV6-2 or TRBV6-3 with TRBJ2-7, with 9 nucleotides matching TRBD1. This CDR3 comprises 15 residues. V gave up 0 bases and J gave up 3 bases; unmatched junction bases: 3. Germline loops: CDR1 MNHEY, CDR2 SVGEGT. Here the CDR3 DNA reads TGTGCCAGCAGTTACTCGGTGGACAGGGGCTACGAGCAGTACTTC. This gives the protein CASSYSVDRGYEQYF.

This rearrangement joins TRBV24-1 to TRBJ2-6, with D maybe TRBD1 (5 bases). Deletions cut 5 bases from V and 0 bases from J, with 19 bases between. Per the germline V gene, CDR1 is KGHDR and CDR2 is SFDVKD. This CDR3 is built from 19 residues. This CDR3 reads CATSASGDSQSSGANVLTF. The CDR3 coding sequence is TGTGCCACCAGTGCCTCCGGAGACAGCCAAAGCTCTGGGGCCAACGTCCTGACTTTC.

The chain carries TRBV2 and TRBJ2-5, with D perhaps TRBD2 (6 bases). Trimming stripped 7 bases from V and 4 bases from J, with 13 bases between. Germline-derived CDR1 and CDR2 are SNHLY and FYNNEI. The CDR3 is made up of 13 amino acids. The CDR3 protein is CASNGLARETQYF. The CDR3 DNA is TGTGCCAGCAACGGGCTAGCGAGAGAGACCCAGTACTTC.

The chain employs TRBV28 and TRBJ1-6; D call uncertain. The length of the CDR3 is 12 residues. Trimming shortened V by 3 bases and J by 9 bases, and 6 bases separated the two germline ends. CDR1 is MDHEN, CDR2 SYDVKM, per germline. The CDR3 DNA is TGTGCCAGCAGTTTTCAGTTTTCACCCCTCCACTTT. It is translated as CASSFQFSPLHF.

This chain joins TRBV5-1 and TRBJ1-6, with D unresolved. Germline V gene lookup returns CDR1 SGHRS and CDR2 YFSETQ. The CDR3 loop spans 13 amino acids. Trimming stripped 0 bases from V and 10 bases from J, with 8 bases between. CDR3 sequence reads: CASSLVGRSPLHF. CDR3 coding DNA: TGCGCCAGCAGCTTGGTGGGCCGGTCACCCCTCCACTTT.

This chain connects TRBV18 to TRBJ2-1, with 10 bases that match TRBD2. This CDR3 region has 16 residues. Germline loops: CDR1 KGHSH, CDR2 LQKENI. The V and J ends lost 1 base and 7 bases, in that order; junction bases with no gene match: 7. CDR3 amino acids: CASSPQASGSGNEQFF. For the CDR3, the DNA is TGTGCCAGCTCACCACAGGCTAGCGGGAGTGGAAATGAGCAGTTCTTC.

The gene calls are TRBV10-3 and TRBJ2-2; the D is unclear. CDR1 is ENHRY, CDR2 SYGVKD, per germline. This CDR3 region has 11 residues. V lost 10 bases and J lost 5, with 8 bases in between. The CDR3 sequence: CATRLTGELFF. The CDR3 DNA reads TGTGCCACCCGACTTACCGGGGAGCTGTTTTTT.

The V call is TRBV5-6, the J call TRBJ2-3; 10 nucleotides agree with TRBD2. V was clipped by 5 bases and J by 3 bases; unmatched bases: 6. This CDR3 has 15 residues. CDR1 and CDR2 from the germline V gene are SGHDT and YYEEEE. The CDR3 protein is CASRPLAGATDTQYF. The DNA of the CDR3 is TGTGCCAGCAGACCTCTAGCGGGGGCGACAGATACGCAGTATTTT.

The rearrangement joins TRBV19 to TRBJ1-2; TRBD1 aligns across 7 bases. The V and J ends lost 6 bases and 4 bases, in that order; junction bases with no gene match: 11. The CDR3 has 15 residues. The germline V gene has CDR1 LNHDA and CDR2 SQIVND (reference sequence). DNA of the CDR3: TGTGCCAGTAGGCCTCCAGGGGGTCGAACCTATGGCTACACCTTC. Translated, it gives CASRPPGGRTYGYTF.

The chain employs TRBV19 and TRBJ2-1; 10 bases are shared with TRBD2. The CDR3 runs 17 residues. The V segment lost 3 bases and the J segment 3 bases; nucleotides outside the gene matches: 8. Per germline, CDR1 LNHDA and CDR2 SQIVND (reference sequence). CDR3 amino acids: CASSIGAGGPSYNEQFF. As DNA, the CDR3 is TGTGCCAGTAGTATCGGAGCGGGGGGGCCTAGCTACAATGAGCAGTTCTTC.

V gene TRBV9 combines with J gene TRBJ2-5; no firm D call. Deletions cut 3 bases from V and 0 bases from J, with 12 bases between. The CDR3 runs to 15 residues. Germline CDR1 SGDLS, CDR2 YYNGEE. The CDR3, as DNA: TGTGCCAGCAGCGAGAAATCTCGGTACCAAGAGACCCAGTACTTC. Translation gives CASSEKSRYQETQYF.

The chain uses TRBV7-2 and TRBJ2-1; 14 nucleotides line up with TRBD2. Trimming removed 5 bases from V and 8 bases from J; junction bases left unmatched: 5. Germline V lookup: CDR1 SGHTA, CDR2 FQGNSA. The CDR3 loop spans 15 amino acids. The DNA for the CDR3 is TGTGCCAGCAGCCCAGGGACTAGCGGGAGTGATGAGCAGTTCTTC. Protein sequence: CASSPGTSGSDEQFF.